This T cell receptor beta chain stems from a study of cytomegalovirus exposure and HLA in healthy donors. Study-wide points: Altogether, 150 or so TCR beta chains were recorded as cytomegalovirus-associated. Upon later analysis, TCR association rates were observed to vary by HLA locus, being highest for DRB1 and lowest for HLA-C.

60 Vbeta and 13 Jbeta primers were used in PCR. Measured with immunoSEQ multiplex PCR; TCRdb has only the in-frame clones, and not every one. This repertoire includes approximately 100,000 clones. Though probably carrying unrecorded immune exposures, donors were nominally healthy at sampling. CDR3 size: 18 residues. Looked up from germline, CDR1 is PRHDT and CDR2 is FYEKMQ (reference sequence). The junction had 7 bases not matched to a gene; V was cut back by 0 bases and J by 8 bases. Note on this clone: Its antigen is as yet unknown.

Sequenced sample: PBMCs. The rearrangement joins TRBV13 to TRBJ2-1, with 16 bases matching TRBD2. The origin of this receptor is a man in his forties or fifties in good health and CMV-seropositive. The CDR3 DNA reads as TGTGCCAGCAGCTTAGGGGGACTAGCGGGAGGGCTGCCCCATGAGCAGTTCTTC. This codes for CASSLGGLAGGLPHEQFF.